The T cell receptor (beta chain) under discussion was sequenced for a study of T cell repertoires in cytomegalovirus infection (dated by TCRdb to about 2019). A note on the overall study: Donor HLA type was relevant to the analysis, because carriage of CMV infection together with the matching HLA type was indicated by public TCR beta signatures. The research as a whole found: Cumulative frequency of public TCR beta family members discriminated carriers of CMV infection plus the relevant HLA type in this cohort and an independent approximately 370-donor cohort. In the ex vivo response, HLA-C-restricted CMV-specific TCR beta clonotypes were dominant, and in two of eight donors the single most frequent clonotype came from this HLA-C-restricted group.

Data came from an Illumina HiSeq 1500. In TCRdb, the public reads were trimmed at Q25 with fastp and aligned with MiXCR, with productive beta chains retained. Rows with one shared CDR3 protein collapse into an entry with the most common genes and DNA. Here the sample has 250,000 or so distinct CDR3 sequences; roughly 10% occur a single time. About 14% of the sample goes to the ten largest clones. CDR1 and CDR2, per the germline V gene, are MNHEY and SVGEGT. Its CDR3 holds 17 amino acids, cysteine through phenylalanine. Only the CDR3 DNA stays, 51 bases, in frame from base 1. V drops 0 bases and J drops 6 bases, leaving 20 bases in between. This clonotype was seen at least ten times. Its antigen target is currently unknown. Nothing much larger sits one base from this clone, and base qualities are not available.

Source material: PBMCs. The TCR was taken from a human donor in good health (CMV status not recorded). Some clones in this sample may be carry-over from other donors' samples. The rearranged chain carries TRBV6-2 or TRBV6-3 and TRBJ1-2; the D gene identity is not certain. The DNA sequence reads TGTGCCAGCAGTTACTCTGCCCGGCGGCGTTTAGATAATGGCTACACCTTC. Its translation is CASSYSARRRLDNGYTF.